These 3 T cell receptor beta chains originate from one sample sequenced in a study of circulating and synovial CD4+ cells in juvenile arthritis. Produced via immunoSEQ multiplex PCR; TCRdb's table is partial and in-frame only. The top ten hold 0.7% of the sample, which has some 33,000 clones, just under 95% seen once. The specimen sequenced was CD4+ T cells from blood. The receptors originated from a human donor with juvenile idiopathic arthritis.

V is TRBV5-4 and J is TRBJ2-5; 10 nucleotides match TRBD2. The CDR3 extends over 17 amino acids. V gave up 4 bases and J gave up 7 bases; unmatched junction bases: 16. The germline V gene encodes CDR1 SGHNT and CDR2 YYREEE (reference sequence). CDR3 in amino acids: CASSPPSQRGGPGTQYF. CDR3 sequence (DNA): TGTGCCAGCAGCCCGCCGAGCCAGCGGGGGGGGCCCGGGACCCAGTACTTC. Complete variable domain (other parts from reference TRBV5-4 and TRBJ2-5): ETGVTQSPTHLIKTRGQQVTLRCSSQSGHNTVSWYQQALGQGPQFIFQYYREEENGRGNFPPRFSGLQFPNYSSELNVNALELDDSALYLCASSPPSQRGGPGTQYFGPGTRLLVL.

The chain recombines TRBV4-3 with TRBJ2-3, with a possible D match to TRBD2 (7 bases). Trimming shortened V by 4 bases and J by 3 bases, and 17 bases separated the two germline ends. CDR3 length: 16 amino acids. In germline, CDR1 is LGHNA, CDR2 YSLEER. The CDR3: CASSRLGGGITDTQYF. In DNA form, the CDR3 reads TGCGCCAGCAGCCGTTTAGGGGGGGGGATAACAGATACGCAGTATTTT.

The chain is built from TRBV5-1 and TRBJ2-2; 7 bases align to TRBD2. Per germline, CDR1 SGHRS and CDR2 YFSETQ. V was pared by 4 bases and J by 11 bases, with 11 bases of the junction left unmatched. The CDR3 runs 14 residues. CDR3 amino acids: CASSRVSGRLELFF. The CDR3, as DNA: TGCGCCAGCAGCCGCGTTAGCGGGCGGTTAGAGCTGTTTTTT.